This note documents a single TCR beta chain sequence. The repertoire was sequenced with immunoSEQ multiplex PCR; TCRdb's copy has only in-frame clones and lacks some. The sample holds a few hundred thousand clones; approximately 88% are singletons and the top ten take 6.4%. This sample was taken from a study of blood T cell repertoires in COVID-19. Overall study context: T cells, B-cell-depleted T cells, or PBMCs provided the cDNA or gDNA that served as material.

Losses at the gene ends were 6 bases for V and 6 bases for J; bases not matched to a gene: 9. The CDR3 contains 15 residues. From germline, CDR1 is MNHEY and CDR2 SVGAGI. The specimen sequenced was peripheral blood. This clonotype originated in a young man who had recovered from COVID-19. This chain links TRBV6-5 with TRBJ2-3, with TRBD1 identical over 10 bases. The CDR3 coding sequence is TGTGCCAGCAGACCGGGACAGGGGTTGATGGATACGCAGTATTTT. It specifies CASRPGQGLMDTQYF.